The sequence of this T cell receptor (beta chain) was determined in a study of T-cell reconstitution after alpha-beta-depleted transplantation in children. The CDR3 has 19 residues. V was pared by 1 base and J by 4 bases, with 6 bases of the junction left unmatched. Germline V gene data show CDR1 as MGHRA and CDR2 as YSYEKL. General study points: Some patients showed high day-60 TCRbeta diversity, which derived from surviving recipient T cells and thymic progenitors. Hyperexpanded clones declined; after one year, newly produced T cells mostly supplied diversity. As was reported, about two months after transplant, alpha-beta T cells came from several hundred expanded graft clones.

As it was prepared, the TCRbeta library received unique molecular identifiers. TCRdb called the PCR reads again in MiXCR, with one record for every CDR3 protein. Of fewer than 550,000 distinct CDR3 sequences in the sample, roughly a tenth were seen once. As to this clonotype: As yet, its antigen is unknown. A read error may be the cause here, since a much bigger clone is one base away. This CDR3 is missing its conserved last phenylalanine or tryptophan, likely due to a read error.

This rearrangement joins TRBV4-1 to TRBJ2-6; 14 bases line up with TRBD2. The source material was PBMCs, sampled before TCRalphabeta/CD19-depleted stem cell transplant. This receptor was identified in a child aged 2 to 9 with inherited bone marrow failure, due to receive a stem cell transplant. In DNA, the CDR3 is TGCGCCAGCAGCCAAGGGGGACTAGCGGGAGATTCGGGGGCCAACGTCCTGACTGTC. As protein: CASSQGGLAGDSGANVLTV.